This note documents a single TCR beta chain sequence. Its specificity is unknown. Data came from immunoSEQ multiplex PCR; TCRdb stores just in-frame clones and leaves some out. This sample carries about 140,000 clones, over 90% of them seen once, and the ten largest clones take 3% to 4%. This sample was taken from a study of T cell responses to AZD1222 COVID-19 vaccine. General study points: In a largely white British group with more females than males, clonal diversity was possibly underestimated. Vaccine-related CD4 TCRs covered spike, predominating at 160-218 and 743-854. Reports say nearly half of spike-specific TCRs go after unmutated variant regions.

The germline V and J ends were trimmed by 8 bases and 4 bases, with 4 bases remaining between them. This CDR3 spans 10 amino acids. Germline V CDR1 and CDR2: MNHEY, SVGAGI. The rearrangement joins TRBV6-5 to TRBJ2-3, with no clear D. This sequence was found in an adult who received the AZD1222 COVID-19 vaccine. Sequenced material: peripheral blood, taken 28 days after the second AZD1222 dose. As DNA, the CDR3 is TGTGCCAGCCTTCCAGATACGCAGTATTTT. This translates into CASLPDTQYF.